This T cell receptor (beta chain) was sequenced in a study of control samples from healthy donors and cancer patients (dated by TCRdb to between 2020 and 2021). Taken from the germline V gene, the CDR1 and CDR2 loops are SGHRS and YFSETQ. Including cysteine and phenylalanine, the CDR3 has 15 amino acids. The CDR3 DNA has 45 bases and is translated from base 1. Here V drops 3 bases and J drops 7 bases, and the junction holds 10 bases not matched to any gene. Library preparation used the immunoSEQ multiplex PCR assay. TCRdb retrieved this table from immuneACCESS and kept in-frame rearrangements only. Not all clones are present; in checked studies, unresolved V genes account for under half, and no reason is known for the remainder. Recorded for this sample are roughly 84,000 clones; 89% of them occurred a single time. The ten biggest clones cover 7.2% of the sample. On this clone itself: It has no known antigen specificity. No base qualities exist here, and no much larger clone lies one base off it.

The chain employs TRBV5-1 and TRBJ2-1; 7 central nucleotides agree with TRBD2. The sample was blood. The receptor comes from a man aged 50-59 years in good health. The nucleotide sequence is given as TGCGCCAGCAGCTCCACGACGGGGGGATTTAATGAGCAGTTCTTC. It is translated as CASSSTTGGFNEQFF.